Detailed here is one T cell receptor (beta chain). Its cognate antigen has yet to be identified. Base quality data are lacking; no much larger clone is found one base away. The data were obtained in a study of cytomegalovirus exposure and HLA in healthy donors (dated by TCRdb to the late 2010s). Notes on the research overall: A later analysis indicated that the 130 or so validation repertoires were generated on the platform also employed for the 720 or so repertoires of the first cohort. The study aimed to test whether signatures of past pathogen exposure could be identified by cataloging public T cell receptors. In addition to the first cohort of hundreds of subjects, a separate validation cohort of 120 different subjects was used. High-throughput TCR immunosequencing, statistical association of individual TCRs with disease status, and machine learning were combined to predict cytomegalovirus infection status. Paper-wide results and their limitations: Most TCR sequences were observed very rarely across donors, whereas some public TCRs were present in many individuals. The authors suggested that the approach could potentially be generalized to other disease states and immunological phenotypes. The classifier was reported to diagnose cytomegalovirus status with high specificity and sensitivity in both the original cohort and the validation cohort. In vitro tests confirmed that a few of the cytomegalovirus-associated TCR beta chains recognize cytomegalovirus antigens. Subsequent analysis determined that TCRs grouped into clusters in the first cohort also showed a tendency toward co-occurrence across the 120 or so validation repertoires, and approximately 94% of cluster scores exceeded 0. The study gave a list of 150 to 200 TCR beta chains associated with cytomegalovirus. All 120 or so repertoires were used to score co-occurrence in the validation cohort in a later analysis, because that analysis had no HLA typing for the cohort.

The donors were included in the validation cohort of roughly 120 subjects, a group kept apart from the roughly 680-subject first cohort. The method was the immunoSEQ multiplex PCR assay. In the source study's methods: A statistical classification framework was built for diagnosing cytomegalovirus status from the catalog of TCR beta chain sequences. What TCRdb holds here is the immuneACCESS table cut down to in-frame rearrangements. Part of the clones is not present; checked against another copy, under half of the missing clones reflect an unresolved V gene, and the others are unexplained. The V and J calls and clone size come from that table; D and trimming were worked out from the DNA. This sample comprises about 120,000 clones, approximately 87% of them detected only once. The ten largest clonotypes hold roughly 6% of the sample. V loses 4 bases at its end and J loses 8 bases; junction bases beyond the gene matches: 6. CDR3 length: 13 amino acids, cysteine to phenylalanine. Only the CDR3 DNA stays, 39 bases, in frame from base 1. Based on the germline V gene, the CDR1 and CDR2 sequences are SGHRS and YFSETQ.

Sequences were obtained from PBMCs. The V and J segments used are TRBV5-1 and TRBJ1-2, with 9 bases aligning to TRBD1. The receptor's source is a young woman in good health and CMV-seropositive. The bases are TGCGCCAGCAGCCCCGGGGACAGGGTAGGCTACACCTTC. This codes for CASSPGDRVGYTF.